These T cell receptor beta chains were read from a single sample in a study of T cell repertoires in cytomegalovirus infection. These TCRs' antigens remain unknown. TCRdb analysed the reads with MiXCR anew, one entry per CDR3 protein. The sample lists some 900,000 distinct CDR3 sequences; approximately 29% were seen once. The sample was cultured CD8+ T cells from PBMCs, taken from culture after CMV antigen stimulation. All receptors come from a human donor in good health (CMV status not recorded). Some clones in this sample may be carry-over from other donors' samples. Both conserved end residues are part of each CDR3. Clone sizes are given selectively: once, few, many, or a class where the clone is expanded.

>TRBJ2-1|many|TRBV7-9
CASSLSGNNEQFF
>TRBJ2-1|many|TRBV7-8
CASSLTQRGGNEQFF
>TRBJ1-4|-|TRBV7-4
CASSLGDSRANEKLFF
>TRBJ2-2|few|TRBV5-5
CASSLLPGSFTGELFF
>TRBJ1-2|few|TRBV27
CASSTGQGPSYGYTF
>TRBJ1-5|few|TRBV15
CATATGSSQVTQHF
>TRBJ1-1|few|TRBV19
CASSISGSGTEAFF
>TRBJ2-5|many|TRBV7-9
CASSFPGQQETQYF
>TRBJ1-2|-|TRBV12-3/TRBV12-4
CASSMGGGYTF
>TRBJ2-3|few|TRBV7-6
CASSLRTSGGDTDTQYF
>TRBJ2-5|few|TRBV20-1
CSARERGNRETQYF
>TRBJ2-3|few|TRBV6-5
CASSYGPYLDTQYF
>TRBJ1-1|few|TRBV5-3
CARSLVRGRIATNTEAFF
>TRBJ1-2|-|TRBV11-2
CASSWGGTEFYGYTF
>TRBJ1-1|-|TRBV9
CASSPRDRPNSEAFF
>TRBJ2-3|many|TRBV7-2
CASSAGLEITDTQYF
>TRBJ2-7|-|TRBV10-3
CAISPTSGATYEQYF
>TRBJ1-5|-|TRBV27
CASSFAGLNNQPQHF
>TRBJ2-7|-|TRBV7-9
CASSDGKTARAYEQYF
>TRBJ1-1|-|TRBV4-1
CASSQSPYTEAFF
>TRBJ2-3|-|TRBV2
CASSEWKPTVDTQYF
>TRBJ1-6|-|TRBV5-1
CASSLDLRGQGRAPLHF
>TRBJ1-5|-|TRBV7-9
CASSLEVIGGIFNQPQHF
>TRBJ1-1|-|TRBV6-1
CASMGQGNNEAFF
>TRBJ2-1|-|TRBV6-5
CASSYFWTSGGERRNEQFF
>TRBJ1-6|few|TRBV6-1
CASSGIVDGNSPLHF
>TRBJ2-7|many|TRBV7-2
CASSPRDRHPYEQYF
>TRBJ1-4|-|TRBV5-1
CASSTTGGLEKLFF
>TRBJ2-1|many|TRBV4-2
CASSQEAGGAANEQFF
>TRBJ1-2|many|TRBV24-1
CATSETGQDNYGYTF
>TRBJ1-6|few|TRBV27
CASSQSSYNSPLHF
>TRBJ2-3|few|TRBV27
CASSSLSATDTQYF
>TRBJ2-7|-|TRBV2
CASSDMDRAYEQYF
>TRBJ2-7|many|TRBV7-2
CASSYPGTEIYEQYF
>TRBJ2-5|many|TRBV7-2
CASSLAVALAGGPQETQYF
>TRBJ1-5|-|TRBV6-2/TRBV6-3
CASSYSKENQPQHF
>TRBJ1-6|few|TRBV7-9
CASSLVGQYNSPLHF
>TRBJ2-7|many|TRBV7-4
CASSLVGQGCFYF
>TRBJ2-1|few|TRBV7-6
CASSLGQPHNEQFF
>TRBJ1-3|-|TRBV4-1
CASSLLQGSGNTIYF
>TRBJ1-2|few|TRBV14
CASSPRTSAHYYGYTF
>TRBJ1-1|few|TRBV7-8
CASSPTPGHQNTEAFF
>TRBJ1-2|few|TRBV7-2
CASSSFTTGTYGYTF
>TRBJ2-3|-|TRBV12-3/TRBV12-4
CASSLGTSGGPSTDTQYF
>TRBJ2-5|-|TRBV5-8
CASSNPDGVQETQYF
>TRBJ2-1|-|TRBV29-1
CSAGTSDPQYEQFF
>TRBJ1-1|-|TRBV7-6
CASSVDGTEAFF
>TRBJ1-1|-|TRBV10-3
CAIRSMNTEAFF
>TRBJ1-5|-|TRBV6-6
CASSYGLIGVLHLGDSNQPQHF
>TRBJ2-2|-|TRBV4-3
CASSEMMTGELFF
>TRBJ1-1|-|TRBV6-2/TRBV6-3
CASSYAGSRTEAFF
>TRBJ1-6|few|TRBV10-2
CASSEGYGGPYNSPLHF
>TRBJ2-1|-|TRBV5-1
CASSLGMGSYNEQFF
>TRBJ2-3|-|TRBV24-1
CATSDFSQGRTDTQYF
>TRBJ2-1|-|TRBV28
CASSEWGAGEQFF